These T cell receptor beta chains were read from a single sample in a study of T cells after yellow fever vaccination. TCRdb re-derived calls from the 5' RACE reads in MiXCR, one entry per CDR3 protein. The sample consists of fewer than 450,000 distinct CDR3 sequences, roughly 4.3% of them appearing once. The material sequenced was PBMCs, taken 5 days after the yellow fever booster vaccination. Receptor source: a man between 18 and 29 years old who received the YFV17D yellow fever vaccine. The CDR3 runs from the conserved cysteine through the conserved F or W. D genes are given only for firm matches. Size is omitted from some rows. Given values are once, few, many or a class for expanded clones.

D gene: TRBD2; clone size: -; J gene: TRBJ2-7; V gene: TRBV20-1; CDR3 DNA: TGCAGTGCTAGGACTAGCGGGGGGCCCTACGAGCAGTACTTC; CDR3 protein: CSARTSGGPYEQYF
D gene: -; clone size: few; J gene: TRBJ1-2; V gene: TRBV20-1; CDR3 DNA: TGCAGTGCTAGGCCCGGGAGGTCTTGGGGCTACACCTTC; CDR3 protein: CSARPGRSWGYTF
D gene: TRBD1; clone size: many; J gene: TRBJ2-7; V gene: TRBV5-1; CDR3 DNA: TGCGCCAGCAGCAGGACAGGGAGTGAGCAGTACTTC; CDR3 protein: CASSRTGSEQYF
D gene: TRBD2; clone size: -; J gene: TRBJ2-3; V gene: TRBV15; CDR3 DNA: TGTGCCACCAGCAGAGGCCCCCGCGGGGGGACCACAGATACGCAGTATTTT; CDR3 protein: CATSRGPRGGTTDTQYF
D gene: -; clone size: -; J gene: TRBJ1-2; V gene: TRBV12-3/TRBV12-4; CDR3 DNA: TGTGCCAGCAGTGAACAGACAGCCTCCTATGGCTACACCTTC; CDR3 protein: CASSEQTASYGYTF
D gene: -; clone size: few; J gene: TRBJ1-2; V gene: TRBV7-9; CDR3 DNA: TGTGCCAGCAGCCTAGGCCGGGCGTATGGCTACACCTTC; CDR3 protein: CASSLGRAYGYTF
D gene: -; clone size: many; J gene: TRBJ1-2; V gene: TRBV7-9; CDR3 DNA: TGTGCCAGCAGCCCGGGACGGATCTATGGCTACACCTTC; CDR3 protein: CASSPGRIYGYTF
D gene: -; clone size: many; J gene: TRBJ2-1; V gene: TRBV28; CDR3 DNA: TGTGCCACCCGGGCCGGGTTCCGGGATGAGCAGTTCTTC; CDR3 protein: CATRAGFRDEQFF
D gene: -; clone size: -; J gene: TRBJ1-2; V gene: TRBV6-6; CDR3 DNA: TGTGCCAGCACCCAGGGAGCGAACTATGGCTACACCTTC; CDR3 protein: CASTQGANYGYTF
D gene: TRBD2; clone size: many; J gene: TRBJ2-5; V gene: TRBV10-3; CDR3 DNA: TGTGCCATCAGCCCGGGACTAGAAGAGACCCAGTACTTC; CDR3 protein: CAISPGLEETQYF
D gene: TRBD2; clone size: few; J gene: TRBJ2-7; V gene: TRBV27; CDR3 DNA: TGTGCCAGCAGTTTGAGGGAGGGGCTCGAGCAGTACTTC; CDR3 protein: CASSLREGLEQYF
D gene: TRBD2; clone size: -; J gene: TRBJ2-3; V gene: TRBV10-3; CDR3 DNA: TGTGCCATCAGTGCGGCTAGCGGGGGGCTCCCAGATACGCAGTATTTT; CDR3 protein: CAISAASGGLPDTQYF
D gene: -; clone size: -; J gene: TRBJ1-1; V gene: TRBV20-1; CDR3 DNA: TGCAGGGGCCAAGGGGGGGACACTGAAGCTTTCTTT; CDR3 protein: CRGQGGDTEAFF
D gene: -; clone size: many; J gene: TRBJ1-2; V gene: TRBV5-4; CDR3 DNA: TGTGCCAGCAGCCCGGACCCTAACTATGGCTACACCTTC; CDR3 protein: CASSPDPNYGYTF
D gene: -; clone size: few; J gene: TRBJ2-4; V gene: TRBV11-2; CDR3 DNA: TGTGCCAGCAGCCCCGACAGGTCCAGGAATCAGTACTTC; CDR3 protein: CASSPDRSRNQYF
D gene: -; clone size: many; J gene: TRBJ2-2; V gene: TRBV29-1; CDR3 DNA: TGCAGCGTTACAGGGTTAGCGAACACCGGGGAGCTGTTTTTT; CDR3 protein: CSVTGLANTGELFF
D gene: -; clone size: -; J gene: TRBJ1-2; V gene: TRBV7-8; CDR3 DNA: TGTGCCAGCAGCTCCCGGACGACTTTCGGGGGCTACACCTTC; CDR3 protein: CASSSRTTFGGYTF
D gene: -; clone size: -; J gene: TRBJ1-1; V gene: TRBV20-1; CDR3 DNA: TGCAGTGCTGCTAACCCAGGGACGAACACTGAAGCTTTCTTT; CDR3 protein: CSAANPGTNTEAFF
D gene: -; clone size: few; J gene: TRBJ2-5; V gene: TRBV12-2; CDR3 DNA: TGTGCAAGTCGGATACTAGTCTATCGGTCGGAGACCCAGTACTTC; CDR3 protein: CASRILVYRSETQYF
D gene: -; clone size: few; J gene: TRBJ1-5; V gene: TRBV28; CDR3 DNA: TGTGCCAGCAGATACCGGGACACTAGCAATCAGCCCCAGCATTTT; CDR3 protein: CASRYRDTSNQPQHF
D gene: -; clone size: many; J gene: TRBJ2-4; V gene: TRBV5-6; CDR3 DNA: TGTGCCAGCAGCCCTACGGACAGGAGGGGAAACATTCAGTACTTC; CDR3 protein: CASSPTDRRGNIQYF
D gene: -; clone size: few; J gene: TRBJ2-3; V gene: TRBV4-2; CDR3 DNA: TGTGCCAGCAGCCTCCCGGCGGTCAGCACAGATACGCAGTATTTT; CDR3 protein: CASSLPAVSTDTQYF
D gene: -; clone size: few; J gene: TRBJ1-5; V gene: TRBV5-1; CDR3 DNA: TGCGCCAGCAGCCTGGGGGTGGGGGAAAGCCAGCCCCAGCATTTT; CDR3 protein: CASSLGVGESQPQHF
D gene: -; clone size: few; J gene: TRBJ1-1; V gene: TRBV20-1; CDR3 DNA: TGCAGTGCCCCGCACCGGGGGTTGAACACTGAAGCTTTCTTT; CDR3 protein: CSAPHRGLNTEAFF
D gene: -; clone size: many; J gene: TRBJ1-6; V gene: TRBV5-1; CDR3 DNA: TGCGCCAGCAGCCTTGGAGGGGACCGCGCTCTATTCCACTTT; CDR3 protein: CASSLGGDRALFHF
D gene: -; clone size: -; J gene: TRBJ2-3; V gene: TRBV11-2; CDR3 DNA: TGTGCCAGCAGCTTAGATCACCCTACCAATGGAGATACGCAGTATTTT; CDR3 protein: CASSLDHPTNGDTQYF
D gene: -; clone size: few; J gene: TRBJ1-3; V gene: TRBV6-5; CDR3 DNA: TGTGCCAGCAGACCAGGAACTACCTCTGGAAACACCATATATTTT; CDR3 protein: CASRPGTTSGNTIYF
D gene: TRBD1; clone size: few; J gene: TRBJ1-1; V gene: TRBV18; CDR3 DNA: TGTGCCAGCTCACCATTGGGACAGGGGCCCACTGAAGCTTTCTTT; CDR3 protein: CASSPLGQGPTEAFF
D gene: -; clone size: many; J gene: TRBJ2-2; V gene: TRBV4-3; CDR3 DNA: TGCGCCAGCAGCCAAGATCCGGCAGGAGAAACCGGGGAGCTGTTTTTT; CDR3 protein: CASSQDPAGETGELFF
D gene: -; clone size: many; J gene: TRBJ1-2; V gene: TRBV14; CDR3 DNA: TGTGCCAGCAGCCAGCCGGGACGGTCCTATGGCTACACCTTC; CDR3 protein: CASSQPGRSYGYTF
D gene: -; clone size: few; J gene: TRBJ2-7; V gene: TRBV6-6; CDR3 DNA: TGTGCCAGCAGTTACTTGAGAACTACAGGCGGAGGGTACGAGCAGTACTTC; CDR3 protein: CASSYLRTTGGGYEQYF
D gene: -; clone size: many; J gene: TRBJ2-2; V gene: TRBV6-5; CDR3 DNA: TGTGCCAGCAGTTACTCCGGGGGAGGGGAGCTGTTTTTT; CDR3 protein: CASSYSGGGELFF
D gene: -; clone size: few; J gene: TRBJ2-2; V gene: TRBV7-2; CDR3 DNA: TGTGCCAGCAGCTTAGGAGGGTGGAGGGGCACCGGGGAGCTGTTTTTT; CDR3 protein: CASSLGGWRGTGELFF
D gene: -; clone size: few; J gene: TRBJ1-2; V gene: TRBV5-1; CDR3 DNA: TGCGCCAGCAGAGAAGAGTATTCACCGGTACACACCTTC; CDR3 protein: CASREEYSPVHTF
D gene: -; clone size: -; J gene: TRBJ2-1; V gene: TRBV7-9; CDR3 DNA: TGTGCCAGCAGCTCCGGGACTCGCTACAATGAGCAGTTCTTC; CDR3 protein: CASSSGTRYNEQFF
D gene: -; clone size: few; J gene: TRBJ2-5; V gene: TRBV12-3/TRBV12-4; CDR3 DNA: TGTGCCAGCACCCCTCTCGGAGGGTTCTTCCAAGAGACCCAGTACTTC; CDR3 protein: CASTPLGGFFQETQYF
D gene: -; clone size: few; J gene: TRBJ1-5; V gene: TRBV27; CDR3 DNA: TGTGCCAGCAGGCCCGGGGTTTTAGGGAATCAGCCCCAGCATTTT; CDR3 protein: CASRPGVLGNQPQHF
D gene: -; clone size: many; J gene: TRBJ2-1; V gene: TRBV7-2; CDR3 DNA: TGTGCCAGCAGCTTTATTTACTCCTACAATGAGCAGTTCTTC; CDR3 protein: CASSFIYSYNEQFF
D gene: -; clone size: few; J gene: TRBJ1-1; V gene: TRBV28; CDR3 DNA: TGTGCCAGCTGGCGGCTGGGCACTGAAGCTTTCTTT; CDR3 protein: CASWRLGTEAFF
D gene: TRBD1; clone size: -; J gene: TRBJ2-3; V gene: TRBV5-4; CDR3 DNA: TGTGCCAGCAGCTCGGCCCACAGGGGCCGTTGGGATACGCAGTATTTT; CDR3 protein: CASSSAHRGRWDTQYF
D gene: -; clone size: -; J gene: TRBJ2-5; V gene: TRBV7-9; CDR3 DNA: TGTGCCAGCAGCTTAGTGGGGGCAGTGGAGACCCAGTACTTC; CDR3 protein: CASSLVGAVETQYF
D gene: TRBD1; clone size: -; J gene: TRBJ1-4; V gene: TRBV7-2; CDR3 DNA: TGTGCCAGCAGCCGGGCGGGACAGTGGAATGAAAAACTGTTTTTT; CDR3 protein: CASSRAGQWNEKLFF
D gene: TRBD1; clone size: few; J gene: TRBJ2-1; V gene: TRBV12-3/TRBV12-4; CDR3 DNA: TGTGCCAGCAGTTTGACAGGGGCCGATGAGCAGTTCTTC; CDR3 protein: CASSLTGADEQFF
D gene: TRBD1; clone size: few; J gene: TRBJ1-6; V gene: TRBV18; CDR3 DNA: TGTGCCAGCTCACCGACAGGGGGCTTGGATTCACCCCTCCACTTT; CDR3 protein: CASSPTGGLDSPLHF
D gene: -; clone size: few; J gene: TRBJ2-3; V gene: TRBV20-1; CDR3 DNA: TGCAGTGCTACAGCCGGGGATACGCAGTATTTT; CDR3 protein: CSATAGDTQYF
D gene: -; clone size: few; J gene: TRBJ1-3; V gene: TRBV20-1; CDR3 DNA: TGCAGTGCTAGAGAGCGGGGGGCCGGTGGAAACACCATATATTTT; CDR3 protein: CSARERGAGGNTIYF
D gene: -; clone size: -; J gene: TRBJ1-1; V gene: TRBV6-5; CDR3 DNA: TGTGCCAGCAGTAAACAGGGCCCTAACACTGAAGCTTTCTTT; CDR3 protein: CASSKQGPNTEAFF
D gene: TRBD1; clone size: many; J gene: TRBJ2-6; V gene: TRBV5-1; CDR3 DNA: TGCGCCAGCAGATACCGGGGACAGATGGGTGGGGCCAACGTCCTGACTTTC; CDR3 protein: CASRYRGQMGGANVLTF
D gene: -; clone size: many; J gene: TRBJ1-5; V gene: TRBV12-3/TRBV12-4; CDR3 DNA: TGTGCCAGCCTAAGAGAGAGGGGACAGCCCCAGCATTTT; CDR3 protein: CASLRERGQPQHF
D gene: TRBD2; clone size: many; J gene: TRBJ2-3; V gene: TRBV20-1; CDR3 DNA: TGCAGTACACTAGCGGGGACCACAGATACGCAGTATTTT; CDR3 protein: CSTLAGTTDTQYF
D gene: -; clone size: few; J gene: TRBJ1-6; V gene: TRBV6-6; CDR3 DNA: TGTGCCAGCAGTTACTCGCGGGGGATCAGTTCACCCCTCCACTTT; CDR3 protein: CASSYSRGISSPLHF